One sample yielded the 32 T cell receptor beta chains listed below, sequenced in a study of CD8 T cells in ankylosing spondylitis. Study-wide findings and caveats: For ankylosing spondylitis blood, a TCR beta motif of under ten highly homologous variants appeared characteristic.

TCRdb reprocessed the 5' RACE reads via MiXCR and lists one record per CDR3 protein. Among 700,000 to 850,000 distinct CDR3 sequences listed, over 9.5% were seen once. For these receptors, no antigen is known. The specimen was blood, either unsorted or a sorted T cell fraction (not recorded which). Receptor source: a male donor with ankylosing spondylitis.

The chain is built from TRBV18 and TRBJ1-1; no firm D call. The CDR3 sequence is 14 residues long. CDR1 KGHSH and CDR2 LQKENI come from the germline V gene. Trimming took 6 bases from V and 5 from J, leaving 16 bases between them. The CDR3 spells CASSTGRSGTEAFF. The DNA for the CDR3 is TGTGCCAGCTCTACCGGACGATCAGGAACTGAAGCTTTCTTT.

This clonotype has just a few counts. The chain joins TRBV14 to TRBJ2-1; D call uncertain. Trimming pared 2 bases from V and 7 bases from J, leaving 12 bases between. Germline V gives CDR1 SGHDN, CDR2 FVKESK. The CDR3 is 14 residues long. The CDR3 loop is CASSQRTLFNEQFF. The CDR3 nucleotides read TGTGCCAGCAGCCAACGTACTCTCTTTAATGAGCAGTTCTTC.

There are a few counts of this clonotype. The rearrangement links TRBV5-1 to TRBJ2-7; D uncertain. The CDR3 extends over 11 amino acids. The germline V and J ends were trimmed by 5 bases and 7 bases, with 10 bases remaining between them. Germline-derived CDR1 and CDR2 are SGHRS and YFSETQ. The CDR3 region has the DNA TGCGCCAGCAGTCGCGATCTGGAGCAGTACTTC. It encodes CASSRDLEQYF.

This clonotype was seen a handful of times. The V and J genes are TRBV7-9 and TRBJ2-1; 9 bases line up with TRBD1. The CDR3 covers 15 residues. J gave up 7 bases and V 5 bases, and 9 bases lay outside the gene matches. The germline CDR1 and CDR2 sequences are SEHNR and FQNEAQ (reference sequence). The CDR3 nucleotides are TGTGCCAGCAGCCTGCGACAGGGGGTTGATAATGAGCAGTTCTTC. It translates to CASSLRQGVDNEQFF.

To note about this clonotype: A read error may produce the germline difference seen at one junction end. CDR3 sequence (DNA): TGTGCTAGCAGCTTAGGACTAGCGCAACCCTCGAACACCGGGGAGCTGTTTTTT. This gives the protein CASSLGLAQPSNTGELFF. The rearrangement joins TRBV7-7 to TRBJ2-2; 9 positions agree with TRBD2. The length of the CDR3 is 18 residues. Germline CDR1 is SSHAT and CDR2 is FNYEAQ (reference sequence).

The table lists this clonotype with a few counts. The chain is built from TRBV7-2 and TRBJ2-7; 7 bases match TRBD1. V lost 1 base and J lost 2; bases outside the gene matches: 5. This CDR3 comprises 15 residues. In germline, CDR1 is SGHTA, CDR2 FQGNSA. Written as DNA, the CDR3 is TGTGCCAGCAGCTTAGAGCAGGGGGAAGCCTACGAGCAGTACTTC. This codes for CASSLEQGEAYEQYF.

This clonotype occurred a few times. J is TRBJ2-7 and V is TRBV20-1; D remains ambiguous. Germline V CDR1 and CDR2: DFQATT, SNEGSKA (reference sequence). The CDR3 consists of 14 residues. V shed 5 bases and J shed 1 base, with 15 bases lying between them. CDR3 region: CSADDPDDSYEQYF. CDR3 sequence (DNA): TGCAGTGCTGACGACCCGGACGATTCCTACGAGCAGTACTTC.

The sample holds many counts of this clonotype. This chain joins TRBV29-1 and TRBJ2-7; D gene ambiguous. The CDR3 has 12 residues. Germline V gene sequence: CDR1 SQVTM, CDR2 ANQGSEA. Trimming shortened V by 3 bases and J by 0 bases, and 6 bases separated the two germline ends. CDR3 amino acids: CSVETISYEQYF. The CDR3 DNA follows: TGCAGCGTTGAGACAATCTCCTACGAGCAGTACTTC.

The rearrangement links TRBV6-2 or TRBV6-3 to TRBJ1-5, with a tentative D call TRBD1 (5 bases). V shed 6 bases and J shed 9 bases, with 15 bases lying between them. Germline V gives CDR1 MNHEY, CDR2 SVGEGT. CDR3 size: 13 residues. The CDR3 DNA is TGTGCCAGCAGACAGGACACTTTGGGGCCCCAGCATTTT. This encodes CASRQDTLGPQHF.

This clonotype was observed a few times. The CDR3 coding sequence is TGCGCCAGCAGCCAACAGGGTATGAACACTGAAGCTTTCTTT. Protein sequence: CASSQQGMNTEAFF. This sequence joins TRBV5-1 and TRBJ1-1, with a weak D call TRBD1 (6 bases). V lost 4 bases, J lost 0 bases, and 10 bases lay in between. Germline CDR1 reads SGHRS; CDR2 reads YFSETQ. This CDR3 has 14 amino acids.

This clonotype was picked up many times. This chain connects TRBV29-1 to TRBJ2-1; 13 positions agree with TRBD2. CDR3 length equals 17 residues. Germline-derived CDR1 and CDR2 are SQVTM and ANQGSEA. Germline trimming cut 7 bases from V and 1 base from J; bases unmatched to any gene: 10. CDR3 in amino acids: CSDRTSGSPMSYNEQFF. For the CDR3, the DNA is TGCAGCGATCGGACTAGCGGGAGCCCAATGTCCTACAATGAGCAGTTCTTC.

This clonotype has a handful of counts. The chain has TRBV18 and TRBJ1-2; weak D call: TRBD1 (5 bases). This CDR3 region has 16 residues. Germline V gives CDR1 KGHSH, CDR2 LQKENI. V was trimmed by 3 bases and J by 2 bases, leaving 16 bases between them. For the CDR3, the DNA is TGTGCCAGCTCACCGGGAGGGGACGCATCAAACTATGGCTACACCTTC. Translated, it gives CASSPGGDASNYGYTF.

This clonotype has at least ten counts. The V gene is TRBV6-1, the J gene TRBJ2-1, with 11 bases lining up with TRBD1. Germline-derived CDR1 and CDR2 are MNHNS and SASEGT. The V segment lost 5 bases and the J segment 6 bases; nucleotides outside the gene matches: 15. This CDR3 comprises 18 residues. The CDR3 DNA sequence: TGTGCCAGCAGTACCGGGGACAGGGGGGATTATCTCCCCAATGAGCAGTTCTTC. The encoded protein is CASSTGDRGDYLPNEQFF.

The CDR3 spells CASSTRTRWVTDTQYF. CDR3 nucleotides: TGTGCCAGTAGTACGAGGACGCGCTGGGTAACAGATACGCAGTATTTT. The chain employs TRBV19 and TRBJ2-3; the D is unclear. V gave up 4 bases and J gave up 3 bases, with 17 bases separating them. Germline CDR1 and CDR2: LNHDA and SQIVND (reference sequence). The CDR3 consists of 16 residues. Filled out from reference TRBV19 and TRBJ2-3, the complete variable domain reads DGGITQSPKYLFRKEGQNVTLSCEQNLNHDAMYWYRQDPGQGLRLIYYSQIVNDFQKGDIAEGYSVSREKKESFPLTVTSAQKNPTAFYLCASSTRTRWVTDTQYFGPGTRLTVL.

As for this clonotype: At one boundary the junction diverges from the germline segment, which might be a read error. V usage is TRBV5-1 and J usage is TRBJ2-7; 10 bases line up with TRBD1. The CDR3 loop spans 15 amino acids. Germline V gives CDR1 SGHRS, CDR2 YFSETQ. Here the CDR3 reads CASSAWTGGSSEQYF. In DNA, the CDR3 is TGCGCCAGCAGCGCTTGGACAGGGGGTTCCTCCGAGCAGTACTTC.

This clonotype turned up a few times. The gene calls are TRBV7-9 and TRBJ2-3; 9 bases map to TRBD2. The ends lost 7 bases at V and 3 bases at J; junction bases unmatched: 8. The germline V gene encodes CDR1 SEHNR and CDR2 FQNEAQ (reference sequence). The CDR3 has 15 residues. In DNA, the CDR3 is TGTGCCAGCATCGGGCGGGGGGGGCTGACAGATACGCAGTATTTT. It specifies CASIGRGGLTDTQYF.

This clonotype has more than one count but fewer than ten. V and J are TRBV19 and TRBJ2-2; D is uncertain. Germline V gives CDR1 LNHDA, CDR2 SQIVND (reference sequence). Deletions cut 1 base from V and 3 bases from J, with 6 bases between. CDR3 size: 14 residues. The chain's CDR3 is CASSIGLHTGELFF. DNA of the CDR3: TGTGCCAGTAGTATAGGGCTCCACACCGGGGAGCTGTTTTTT.

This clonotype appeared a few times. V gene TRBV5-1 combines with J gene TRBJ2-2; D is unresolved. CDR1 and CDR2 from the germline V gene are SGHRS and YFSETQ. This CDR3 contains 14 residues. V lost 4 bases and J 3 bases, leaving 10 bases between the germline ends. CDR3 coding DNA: TGCGCCAGCAGCGCGCCTCGATACACCGGGGAGCTGTTTTTT. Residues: CASSAPRYTGELFF. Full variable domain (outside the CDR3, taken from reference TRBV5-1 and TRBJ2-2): KAGVTQTPRYLIKTRGQQVTLSCSPISGHRSVSWYQQTPGQGLQFLFEYFSETQRNKGNFPGRFSGRQFSNSRSEMNVSTLELGDSALYLCASSAPRYTGELFFGEGSRLTVL.

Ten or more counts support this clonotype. The CDR3 spells CASSWSTDTQYF. Written as DNA, the CDR3 is TGTGCCAGCAGCTGGAGCACAGATACGCAGTATTTT. The J gene is TRBJ2-3, the V gene TRBV7-2; no reliable D call. Germline V gives CDR1 SGHTA, CDR2 FQGNSA. The V and J ends lost 4 bases and 0 bases respectively, with 2 bases between them. This CDR3 region has 12 residues. Combining the CDR3 with reference TRBV7-2 and TRBJ2-3 gives the whole variable domain GAGVSQSPSNKVTEKGKDVELRCDPISGHTALYWYRQSLGQGLEFLIYFQGNSAPDKSGLPSDRFSAERTGGSVSTLTIQRTQQEDSAVYLCASSWSTDTQYFGPGTRLTVL.

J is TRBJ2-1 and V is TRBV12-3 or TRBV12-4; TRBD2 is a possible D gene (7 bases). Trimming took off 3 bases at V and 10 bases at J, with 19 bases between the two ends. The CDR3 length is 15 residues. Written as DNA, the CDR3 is TGTGCCAGCAGTTTGATGAGGGGGGGGCCGGGCGAGCAGTTCTTC. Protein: CASSLMRGGPGEQFF.

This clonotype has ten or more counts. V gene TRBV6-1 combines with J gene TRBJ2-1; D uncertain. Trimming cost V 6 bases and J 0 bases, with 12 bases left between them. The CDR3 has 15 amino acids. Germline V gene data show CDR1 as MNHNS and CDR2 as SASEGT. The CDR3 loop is CASSPTVSSYNEQFF. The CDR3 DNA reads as TGTGCCAGCAGCCCGACGGTGAGCTCCTACAATGAGCAGTTCTTC.

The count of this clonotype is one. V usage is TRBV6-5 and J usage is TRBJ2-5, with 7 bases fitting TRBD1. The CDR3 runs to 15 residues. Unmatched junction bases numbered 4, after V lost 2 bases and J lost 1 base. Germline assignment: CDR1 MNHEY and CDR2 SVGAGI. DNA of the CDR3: TGTGCCAGCAGTTACCCCGGGACAGCCCAAGAGACCCAGTACTTC. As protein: CASSYPGTAQETQYF.

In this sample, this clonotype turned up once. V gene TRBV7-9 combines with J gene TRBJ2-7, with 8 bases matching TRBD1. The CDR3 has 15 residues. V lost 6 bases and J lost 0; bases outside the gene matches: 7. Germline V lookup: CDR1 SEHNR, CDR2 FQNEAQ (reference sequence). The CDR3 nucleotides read TGTGCCAGCAGTCCGGACAGGGTCATCTCCTACGAGCAGTACTTC. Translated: CASSPDRVISYEQYF.

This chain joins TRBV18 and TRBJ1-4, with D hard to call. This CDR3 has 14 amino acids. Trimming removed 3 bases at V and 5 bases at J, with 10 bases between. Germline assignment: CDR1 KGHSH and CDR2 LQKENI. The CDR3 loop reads CASSPSDGNEKLFF. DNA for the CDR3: TGTGCCAGCTCACCTTCGGACGGGAATGAAAAACTGTTTTTT. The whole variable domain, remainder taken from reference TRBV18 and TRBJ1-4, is NAGVMQNPRHLVRRRGQEARLRCSPMKGHSHVYWYRQLPEEGLKFMVYLQKENIIDESGMPKERFSAEFPKEGPSILRIQQVVRGDSAAYFCASSPSDGNEKLFFGSGTQLSVL.

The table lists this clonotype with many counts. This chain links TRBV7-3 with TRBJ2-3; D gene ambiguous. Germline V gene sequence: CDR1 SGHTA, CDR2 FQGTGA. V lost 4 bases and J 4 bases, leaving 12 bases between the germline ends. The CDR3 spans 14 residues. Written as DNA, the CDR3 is TGTGCCAGCAGCTCACAGAGAGGCGCAGATACGCAGTATTTT. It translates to CASSSQRGADTQYF.

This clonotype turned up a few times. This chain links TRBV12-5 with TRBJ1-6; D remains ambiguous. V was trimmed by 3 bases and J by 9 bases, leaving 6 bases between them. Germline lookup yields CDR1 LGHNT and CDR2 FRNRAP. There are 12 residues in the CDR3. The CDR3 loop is CASGLRVSPLHF. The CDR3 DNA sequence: TGTGCTAGTGGTTTACGGGTTTCACCCCTCCACTTT.

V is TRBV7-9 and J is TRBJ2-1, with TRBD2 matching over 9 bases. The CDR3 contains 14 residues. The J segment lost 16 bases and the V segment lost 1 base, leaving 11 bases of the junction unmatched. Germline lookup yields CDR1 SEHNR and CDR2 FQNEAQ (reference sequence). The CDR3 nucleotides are TGTGCCAGCAGCTTAGTCCCGGCTAGCGGGAATGGATTCTTC. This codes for CASSLVPASGNGFF.

As DNA, the CDR3 is TGCGCCAGCAGCCGCCTCGGGGGGAGGATCAATGAGCAGTTCTTC. Encoded protein: CASSRLGGRINEQFF. The rearrangement links TRBV4-1 to TRBJ2-1; 7 positions agree with TRBD2. Trimming at V came to 4 bases and at J to 6 bases, leaving 9 bases not matched to a gene. CDR1 is MGHRA, CDR2 YSYEKL, per germline. The CDR3 spans 15 residues.

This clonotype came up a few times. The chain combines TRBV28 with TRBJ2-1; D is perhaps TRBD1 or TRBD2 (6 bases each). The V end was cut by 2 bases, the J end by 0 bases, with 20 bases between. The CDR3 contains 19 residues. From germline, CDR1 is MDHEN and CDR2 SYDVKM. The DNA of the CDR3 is TGTGCCAGCAGTTTAATTCAGGGTTCGGGGGCCTACTCCTACAATGAGCAGTTCTTC. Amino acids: CASSLIQGSGAYSYNEQFF.

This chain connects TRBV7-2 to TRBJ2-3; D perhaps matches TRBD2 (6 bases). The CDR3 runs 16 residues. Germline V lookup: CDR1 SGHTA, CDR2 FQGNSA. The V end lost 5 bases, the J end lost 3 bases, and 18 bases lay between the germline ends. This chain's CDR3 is CASSPGLLAVTDTQYF. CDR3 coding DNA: TGTGCCAGCAGCCCTGGTCTACTAGCCGTAACAGATACGCAGTATTTT.

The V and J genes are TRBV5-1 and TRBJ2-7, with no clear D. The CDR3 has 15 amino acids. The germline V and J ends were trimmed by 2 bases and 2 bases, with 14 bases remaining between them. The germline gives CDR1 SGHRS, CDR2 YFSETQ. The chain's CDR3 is CASSFLSAKAYEQYF. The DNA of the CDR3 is TGCGCCAGCAGCTTCCTTTCCGCAAAGGCCTACGAGCAGTACTTC.

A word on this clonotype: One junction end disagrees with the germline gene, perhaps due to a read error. The CDR3 reads CARSLVDRIGLAAYNEQFF. CDR3 DNA sequence: TGTGCCAGGAGCTTGGTTGACAGGATCGGACTAGCGGCCTACAATGAGCAGTTCTTC. This chain connects TRBV7-9 to TRBJ2-1; 10 bases are shared with TRBD2. Germline V CDR1 and CDR2: SEHNR, FQNEAQ (reference sequence). The CDR3 is made up of 19 amino acids.